The subject of this entry is one T cell receptor (beta chain). Antigen specificity is unknown. One junction end does not reproduce the germline sequence, and a read error may be involved. PCR primers comprised 60 Vbeta and 13 Jbeta primers. This table comes from immunoSEQ multiplex PCR, and its TCRdb copy is limited to in-frame clones, with some not included. The table lists roughly 200,000 clones, under 9.5% of them singletons. This sample stems from a study of cytomegalovirus exposure and HLA in healthy donors. This CDR3 contains 13 residues. CDR1 and CDR2 from the germline V gene are SGHNT and YYREEE (reference sequence). Study-wide points: Later on, an analysis showed TCR association rates differing by HLA locus, with DRB1 the most and HLA-C the fewest.

The TCR originated in a woman aged 30 to 39 in good health and CMV-seropositive. The rearrangement links TRBV5-4 to TRBJ1-2; tentatively, D is TRBD1 (5 bases). Sample: PBMCs. Here the CDR3 DNA reads TGTGCCAGCAGCCAGGGTCAGGTCTATGGCCACACCTTC. Amino acids: CASSQGQVYGHTF.